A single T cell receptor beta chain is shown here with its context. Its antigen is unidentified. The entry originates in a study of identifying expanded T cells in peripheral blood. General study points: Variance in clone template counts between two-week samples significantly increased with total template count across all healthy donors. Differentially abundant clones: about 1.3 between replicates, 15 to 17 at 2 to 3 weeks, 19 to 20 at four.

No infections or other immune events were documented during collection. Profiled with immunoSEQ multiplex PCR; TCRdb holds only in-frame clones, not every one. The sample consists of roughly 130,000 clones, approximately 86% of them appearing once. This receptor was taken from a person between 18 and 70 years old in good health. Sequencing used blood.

The chain's CDR3 is CASSYTGTVPLYEQYF. The CDR3 DNA follows: TGTGCCAGCAGTTACACTGGGACCGTGCCCCTCTACGAGCAGTACTTC. The chain is built from TRBV6-5 and TRBJ2-7; the D gene could be TRBD1 or TRBD2 (5 bases each). Germline CDR1 MNHEY, CDR2 SVGAGI. CDR3 size: 16 residues. With 2 bases removed from V and 3 bases from J, the gap between germline ends came to 17 bases.